The source of this TCR beta chain is a study of cytotoxic CD8 clonotypes in ibrutinib-treated CLL. Overall study results and limits: Sampling time points were not equivalent between sustained-remission and progressing patients.

Sequencing was performed with immunoSEQ multiplex PCR; in TCRdb, only in-frame clones are kept and a portion is missing. The data hold about 84,000 clones, with 70% to 90% observed a single time. The CDR3 length is 17 residues. Germline V gives CDR1 SEHNR, CDR2 FQNEAQ (reference sequence). The V and J ends lost 5 bases and 0 bases, in that order; junction bases with no gene match: 13. Details on this clone: Antigen: not known.

The sequence was obtained from a human donor with chronic lymphocytic leukemia. This specimen was PBMCs, taken before ibrutinib treatment. This chain uses TRBV7-9 with TRBJ2-7, with TRBD2 identical over 7 bases. Here the CDR3 reads CASSPTTRLASSYEQYF. The CDR3 nucleotides read TGTGCCAGCAGCCCGACCACTAGACTAGCTAGCTCCTACGAGCAGTACTTC.